The T cell receptor beta chain described here comes from a study of T cells in Graves' hyperthyroidism and ophthalmopathy (dated by TCRdb to between 2019 and 2020). At the level of the whole study: Peripheral blood was collected at initial diagnosis, before any treatment. TCR V-J signatures able to tell the groups apart were searched for in a discovery cohort of more than 90 patients, of whom over 40 had Graves' ophthalmopathy and around 58 had stable Graves' hyperthyroidism. Prospective prediction of ophthalmopathy was tested in an independent validation cohort of 18 to 20 hyperthyroidism patients and 17 patients who later progressed to ophthalmopathy. The 85 to 100 discovery patients were randomly split 7:3 into training and test sets. In roughly six Graves' hyperthyroidism patients, the study also compared T-cell repertoires from thyroid tissue with T-cell repertoires from blood. Once sampling was done, hyperthyroidism patients were given methimazole at a starting dose of 30 mg daily, whereas ophthalmopathy patients were given high-dose intravenous methylprednisolone. TCR Vbeta CDR3 sequencing of 135 peripheral blood samples (43 ophthalmopathy, 75 hyperthyroidism and approximately 17 progressor patients) is reported in the paper.

The CDR3 contains 24 residues, cysteine and phenylalanine counted. The kept DNA is CDR3 alone, 72 bases in frame from the first base. CDR1 SGHAT and CDR2 FQNNGV were looked up in the germline V gene. V gives up 5 bases and J gives up 2 bases, and the segment between their germline ends measures 41 bases. What the research found in general, with its limitations: A 13 V-J signature model separated ophthalmopathy from stable hyperthyroidism, with about 88% sensitivity and about 81% specificity in cross-validation and 80%/75% in testing. Blood samples also contained most of the expanded thyroid clonotypes (frequency above 0.001), which suggests that blood repertoires may reflect thyroid immune responses. During validation, the model predicted progression to ophthalmopathy a median of about 6.3 months ahead of onset, with 70.59% sensitivity and roughly 75% specificity. No statistical method was used to set the sample size in advance, and investigators knew the group allocation.

The TCR beta CDR3 regions were amplified from the RNA transcripts. The TCR CDR3 was subjected to a first round of RT-PCR using the HTBI primer set and the Qiagen OneStep RT-PCR kit. The libraries were constructed in a second round of multiplex PCR and then size-selected and purified. Sequencing of the libraries was done on an Illumina HiSeq2000 using paired-end 100 bp reads. From the authors' description of their analysis: SOAPnuke was used to process the raw data, removing reads that contained adapters or uncalled bases, had a mean Phred below 15, or lacked an exact match to the constant primer or identifier. COPE v1.2.5 was used to merge the high-quality paired reads, and each unique nucleotide sequence was defined as a clonotype. MiTCR v1.1 was used to align the clonotypes against IMGT TRBV, TRBD and TRBJ reference segments. Analysis was restricted to V-J combinations with a frequency above 0.0001, which covered roughly 99% of repertoires. A TCS score was defined as the ratio of F50 (clonal expansion) to E x V (chaos), with BLOSUM62-based TCRdist applied between CDR3 peptides within each V-J. Welch's t-statistics and random forest reduced roughly 530 V-J features to about 13, which were used in a naive Bayes classifier (R e1071). The public reads were reprocessed in TCRdb via fastp at Q25 and MiXCR, keeping in-frame beta chains. Rows with a matching CDR3 protein are joined into one entry that keeps the most common DNA and genes. Here the V and J calls rest on TCRdb's processing, not on the authors' analysis. Recorded for this sample are under 750,000 distinct CDR3 sequences; under 20% of them occurred a single time. The top ten hold over 15% of the sample.

Hyperthyroidism patients were aged 18 to 65 years and newly diagnosed, with disease duration of less than 2 months. Patients with uncontrolled infections, other autoimmune diseases, pregnancy or lactation were excluded. Clinical symptoms, serum thyroxine and TRAb, thyroid ultrasound, and orbital computed tomography formed the basis for the diagnoses. Blood from progressor patients was drawn when they were first diagnosed with hyperthyroidism, before any ophthalmopathy symptoms appeared. PBMCs were separated from roughly 10 ml of fresh peripheral blood using Ficoll-Paque density gradient centrifugation. Progressor patients were initially diagnosed with Graves' hyperthyroidism and developed ophthalmopathy during follow-up. Total RNA was extracted using Trizol reagent, and RNA quality was assessed on an Agilent 2100 Bioanalyzer. In this sample, this clonotype turned up many times. It lacks a known antigen. There are no base qualities to consult, and no much larger clone falls within one base.

The receptor's source is a woman aged 45-65 years with Graves' hyperthyroidism that later progressed to Graves' ophthalmopathy. Here the chain combines TRBV11-2 and TRBJ2-3; the D gene assignment is perhaps TRBD1 or TRBD2, with each matching 7 bases. The sample was blood. The CDR3 reads CASSKGQRLIRTRWDPGITDTQYF. The nucleotides are TGTGCCAGCAGCAAGGGACAGCGCCTGATTCGGACTAGGTGGGATCCTGGGATCACAGATACGCAGTATTTT.